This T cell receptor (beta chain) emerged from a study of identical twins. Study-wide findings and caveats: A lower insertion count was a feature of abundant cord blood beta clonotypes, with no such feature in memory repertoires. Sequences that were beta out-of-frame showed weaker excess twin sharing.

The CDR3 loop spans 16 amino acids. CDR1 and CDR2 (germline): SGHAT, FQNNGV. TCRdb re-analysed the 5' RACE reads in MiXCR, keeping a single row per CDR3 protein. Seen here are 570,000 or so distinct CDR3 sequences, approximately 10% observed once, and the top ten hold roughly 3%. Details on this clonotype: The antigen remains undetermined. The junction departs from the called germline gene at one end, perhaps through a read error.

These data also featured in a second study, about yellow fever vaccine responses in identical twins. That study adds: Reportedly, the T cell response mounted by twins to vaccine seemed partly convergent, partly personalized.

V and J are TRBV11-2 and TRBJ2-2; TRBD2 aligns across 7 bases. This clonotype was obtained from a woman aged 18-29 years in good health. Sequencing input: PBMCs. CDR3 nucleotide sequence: TGTGCCAGCAGCTTAGCCCTAGCGGCAAACACCGGGGAGCTGGTTTTT. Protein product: CASSLALAANTGELVF.